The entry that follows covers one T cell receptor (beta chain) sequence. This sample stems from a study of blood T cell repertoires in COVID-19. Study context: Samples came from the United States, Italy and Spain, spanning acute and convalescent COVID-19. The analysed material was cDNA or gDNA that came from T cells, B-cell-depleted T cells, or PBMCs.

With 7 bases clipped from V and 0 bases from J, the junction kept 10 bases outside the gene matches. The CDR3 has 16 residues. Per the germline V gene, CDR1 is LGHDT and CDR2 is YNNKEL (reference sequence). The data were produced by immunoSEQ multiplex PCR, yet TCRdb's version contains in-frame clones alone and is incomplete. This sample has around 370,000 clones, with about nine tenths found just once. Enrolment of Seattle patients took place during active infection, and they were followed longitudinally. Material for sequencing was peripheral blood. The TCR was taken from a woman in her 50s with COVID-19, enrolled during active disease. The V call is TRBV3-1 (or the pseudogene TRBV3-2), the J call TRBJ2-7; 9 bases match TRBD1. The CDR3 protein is CASTENPGQGSYEQYF. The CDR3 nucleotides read TGTGCCAGCACCGAAAACCCGGGACAGGGCTCCTACGAGCAGTACTTC.